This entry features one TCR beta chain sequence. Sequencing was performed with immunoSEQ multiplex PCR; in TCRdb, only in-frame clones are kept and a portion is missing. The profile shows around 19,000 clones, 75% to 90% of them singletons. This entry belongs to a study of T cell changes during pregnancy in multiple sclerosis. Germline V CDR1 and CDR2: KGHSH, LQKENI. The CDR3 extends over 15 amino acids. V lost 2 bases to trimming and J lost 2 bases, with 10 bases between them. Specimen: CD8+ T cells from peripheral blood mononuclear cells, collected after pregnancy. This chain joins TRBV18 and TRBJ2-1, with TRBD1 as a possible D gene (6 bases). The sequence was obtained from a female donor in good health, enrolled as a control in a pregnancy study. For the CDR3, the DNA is TGTGCCAGCTCACCAACAGGGTCGGCCTACAATGAGCAGTTCTTC. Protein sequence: CASSPTGSAYNEQFF.